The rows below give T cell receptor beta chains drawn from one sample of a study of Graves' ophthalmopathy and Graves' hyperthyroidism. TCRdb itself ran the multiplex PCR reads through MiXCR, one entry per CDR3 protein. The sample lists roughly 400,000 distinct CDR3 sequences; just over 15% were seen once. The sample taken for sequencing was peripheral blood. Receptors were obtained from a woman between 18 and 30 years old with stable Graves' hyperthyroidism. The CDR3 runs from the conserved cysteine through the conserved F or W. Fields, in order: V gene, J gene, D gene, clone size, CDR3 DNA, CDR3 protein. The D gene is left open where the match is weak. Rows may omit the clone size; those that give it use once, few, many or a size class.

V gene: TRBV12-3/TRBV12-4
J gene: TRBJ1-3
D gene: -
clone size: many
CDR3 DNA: TGTGCCAGCAGTTTCGAGAACCTACCTGGAAACACCATATATTTT
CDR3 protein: CASSFENLPGNTIYF

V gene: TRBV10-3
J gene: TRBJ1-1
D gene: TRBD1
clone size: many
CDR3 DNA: TGTGCCATCAGTTCGCCGACAGGGAGAAGCACTGAAGCTTTCTTT
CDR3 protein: CAISSPTGRSTEAFF

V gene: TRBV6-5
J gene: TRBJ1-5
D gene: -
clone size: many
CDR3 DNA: TGTGCCAGCAGTTTATCTTCTGGGTTCAAGCCCCAGCATTTT
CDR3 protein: CASSLSSGFKPQHF

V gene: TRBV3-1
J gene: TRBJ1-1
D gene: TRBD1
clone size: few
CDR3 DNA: TGTGCCAGCAGCCAAGTATTTCAGGGGGCCTCCGGAACTGAAGCTTTCTTT
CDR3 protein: CASSQVFQGASGTEAFF

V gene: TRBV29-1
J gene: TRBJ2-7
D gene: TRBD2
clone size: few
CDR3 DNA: TGCAGCGTCGCAGGCAGGGAGGGGTCCTACGAGCAGTACTTC
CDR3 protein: CSVAGREGSYEQYF

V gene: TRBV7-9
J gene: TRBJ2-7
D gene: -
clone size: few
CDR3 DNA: TGTGCCAGCAGCCTCGGACAGATCGGCTACGAGCAGTACTTC
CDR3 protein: CASSLGQIGYEQYF

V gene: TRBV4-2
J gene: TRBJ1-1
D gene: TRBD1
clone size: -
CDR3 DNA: TGTGCCAGCAGCCACCTGGACAGGGGGCGAGGGGACACTGAAGCTTTCTTT
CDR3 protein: CASSHLDRGRGDTEAFF

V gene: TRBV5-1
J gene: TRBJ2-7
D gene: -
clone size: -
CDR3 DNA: TGCGCCAGCAGTCTTAGTACCCACAGGGTTTCCTGCGAGCAGCACTTC
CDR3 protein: CASSLSTHRVSCEQHF

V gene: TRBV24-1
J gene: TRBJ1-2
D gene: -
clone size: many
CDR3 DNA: TGTGCCACCAGTGATTGGGAACTCAACTATGGCTACACCTTC
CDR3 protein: CATSDWELNYGYTF

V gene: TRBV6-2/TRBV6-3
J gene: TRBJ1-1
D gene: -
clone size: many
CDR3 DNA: TGTGCCAGCAGTTACGGGAAGTGGAACACTGAAGCTTTCTTT
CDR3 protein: CASSYGKWNTEAFF